What follows are 2 T cell receptor beta chains derived from one specimen sequenced in a study of CD4+ T cells in melanoma. Sequencing used immunoSEQ multiplex PCR; TCRdb keeps in-frame clones, though not all of them. The table lists several thousand clones, more than 65% of them singletons. Material for sequencing was cells from a culture (not recorded whether cultured in vitro). Receptor source: a human donor with melanoma.

The sample holds one count of this clone. The J gene is TRBJ1-2, the V gene TRBV15; D is perhaps TRBD1 (5 bases). CDR1 is LNHNV, CDR2 YYDKDF, per germline (reference sequence). CDR3 length: 14 amino acids. Trimming removed 0 bases at V and 8 bases at J, with 13 bases between. DNA of the CDR3: TGTGCCACCAGCAGAGATACGGCTGGGGGAGGCTACACCTTC. Its translation is CATSRDTAGGGYTF.

In its sample, this clone was seen once. The J gene is TRBJ2-7, the V gene TRBV7-8; D call uncertain. Germline V lookup: CDR1 SGHVS, CDR2 FQNEAQ. Trimming took 2 bases from V and 2 from J, leaving 10 bases between them. The CDR3 has 14 amino acids. This chain's CDR3 is CASSLLPMAYEQYF. In nucleotides, the CDR3 is TGTGCCAGCAGCTTATTACCCATGGCCTACGAGCAGTACTTC.